Following are 12 T cell receptor beta chains from one sample sequenced in a study of CD8 T cells in Susac syndrome. The RNA, about 0.5 to 1 ug, was put through reverse transcription using random hexamers. TCRdb redid the calling of the immunoSEQ multiplex PCR reads with MiXCR, one entry per CDR3 protein. The sample records under 200,000 distinct CDR3 sequences, 85% to 95% being singletons. The sample comprised CD4+ T cells from PBMCs. The receptors stem from a human donor in good health.

This clonotype was found once. This chain joins TRBV30 and TRBJ2-3; 9 positions match TRBD1. V lost 0 bases and J lost 1; bases outside the gene matches: 8. In germline, CDR1 is GTSNPN, CDR2 SVGIG (reference sequence). CDR3 size: 17 residues. The DNA for the CDR3 is TGTGCCTGGAGTGTACCCCGGACAGGGGCAGGCACAGATACGCAGTATTTT. It is translated as CAWSVPRTGAGTDTQYF.

In its sample, this clonotype was seen once. V usage is TRBV2 and J usage is TRBJ2-6; no definite D call. Looked up from germline, CDR1 is SNHLY and CDR2 is FYNNEI. V was clipped by 6 bases and J by 7 bases, with 10 bases between them. CDR3 length: 13 residues. The CDR3 reads CASRLQRANVLTF. CDR3 coding DNA: TGTGCCAGCAGACTACAGAGAGCCAACGTCCTGACTTTC.

J is TRBJ2-3 and V is TRBV3-1; weak D call: TRBD2 (5 bases). Germline CDR1 is LGHDT and CDR2 is YNNKEL (reference sequence). The CDR3 has 16 amino acids. Between the trimmed V and J ends, which lost 1 base and 2 bases, there was a span of 13 bases. CDR3 loop: CASSQASQRPTDTQYF. The CDR3 region has the DNA TGTGCCAGCAGCCAAGCTTCTCAGCGGCCCACAGATACGCAGTATTTT.

The V gene is TRBV20-1, the J gene TRBJ1-2; no reliable D call. The V gene lost 3 bases and the J gene lost 4 bases, with 12 bases spanning the gap. This CDR3 is built from 13 residues. Germline loops: CDR1 DFQATT, CDR2 SNEGSKA (reference sequence). The chain's CDR3 is CSASPRAAYGYTF. The DNA of the CDR3 is TGCAGTGCTAGTCCGCGGGCGGCCTATGGCTACACCTTC.

This clonotype was detected a few times. V is TRBV15 and J is TRBJ1-4, with TRBD1 as a possible D gene (5 bases). Trimming took 5 bases from V and 11 from J, leaving 12 bases between them. CDR3 length: 12 residues. CDR1 and CDR2 (germline): LNHNV, YYDKDF (reference sequence). This chain's CDR3 is CATSRGGEKLFF. Written as DNA, the CDR3 is TGTGCCACCAGCCGTGGGGGAGAGAAACTGTTTTTT. Together with reference TRBV15 and TRBJ1-4, the CDR3 gives the full variable domain: DAMVIQNPRYQVTQFGKPVTLSCSQTLNHNVMYWYQQKSSQAPKLLFHYYDKDFNNEADTPDNFQSRRPNTSFCFLDIRSPGLGDTAMYLCATSRGGEKLFFGSGTQLSVL.

The rearrangement uses TRBV20-1 and TRBJ1-2, with a possible D match to TRBD1 (5 bases). V dropped 3 bases and J dropped 7 bases, with 18 bases sitting between them. Germline CDR1 is DFQATT and CDR2 is SNEGSKA (reference sequence). There are 14 residues in the CDR3. The CDR3 protein is CSARDGTQDIGYTF. Here the CDR3 DNA reads TGCAGTGCTAGGGATGGGACGCAAGACATTGGCTACACCTTC.

The genes are TRBV5-4 and TRBJ1-1, with 7 bases lining up with TRBD1. The V and J ends lost 1 base and 11 bases, in that order; junction bases with no gene match: 8. CDR1 SGHNT and CDR2 YYREEE come from the germline V gene (reference sequence). The CDR3 has 13 residues. CDR3 in amino acids: CASSLNRGPGAFF. In DNA, the CDR3 is TGTGCCAGCAGCTTGAACAGGGGCCCCGGTGCTTTCTTT.

V usage is TRBV12-5 and J usage is TRBJ2-7, with 7 bases matching TRBD2. The germline V gene encodes CDR1 LGHNT and CDR2 FRNRAP. After removal of 7 bases from V and 6 bases from J, the junction contained 12 bases not matched to a gene. The CDR3 runs 14 residues. CDR3 in amino acids: CASARGGLGVEQYF. CDR3 in DNA: TGTGCTAGTGCCCGGGGAGGGTTAGGGGTCGAGCAGTACTTC.

V and J are TRBV29-1 and TRBJ1-6, with 9 positions matching TRBD1. This CDR3 has 13 residues. The germline V gene encodes CDR1 SQVTM and CDR2 ANQGSEA. Trimming removed 5 bases from V and 7 bases from J; junction bases left unmatched: 3. This CDR3 is CSVSGQGNSPLHF. Written as DNA, the CDR3 is TGCAGCGTTTCCGGACAGGGGAATTCACCCCTCCACTTT.

The V gene is TRBV29-1, the J gene TRBJ1-2; the D is unclear. Trimming cost V 5 bases and J 6 bases, with 16 bases left between them. Germline CDR1 is SQVTM and CDR2 is ANQGSEA. The CDR3 spans 13 residues. The CDR3 region has the DNA TGCAGCGTTTCACCGGGAAGATGGGATGGCTACACCTTC. Its translation: CSVSPGRWDGYTF.

This rearrangement joins TRBV3-1 to TRBJ2-7; possible D gene TRBD1, 5 bases. The CDR3 is made up of 14 amino acids. Germline CDR1 reads LGHDT; CDR2 reads YNNKEL (reference sequence). Trimming took 0 bases from V and 6 from J, leaving 12 bases between them. The CDR3 nucleotides are TGTGCCAGCAGCCAAGATTTAGGGGTCTCCGAGCAGTACGTC. This codes for CASSQDLGVSEQYV.

The chain employs TRBV29-1 and TRBJ1-1, with D maybe TRBD1 (6 bases). Germline-derived CDR1 and CDR2 are SQVTM and ANQGSEA. The CDR3 spans 11 residues. Trimming took off 7 bases at V and 8 bases at J, with 14 bases between the two ends. The CDR3 reads CSGGHRVEAFF. The CDR3 bases are TGCAGCGGGGGACACCGCGTGGAAGCTTTCTTT.